This T cell receptor beta chain was sequenced in a study of cytomegalovirus exposure and HLA in healthy donors (dated by TCRdb to the late 2010s). General notes on the study: According to an earlier analysis of 587 of the donors, roughly 180 million T cells yielded approximately 120 million unique TCR beta sequences and about 300 Gb of sequence data. An early release that covered some 630 HLA-typed donors contained approximately 300 gigabases of sequencing data and some 87 million unique TCR sequences. Among the 398 genotyped donors, 81% belonged to the genetic ancestry cluster associated with self-reported Caucasian donors. The study aimed to test whether signatures of past pathogen exposure could be identified by cataloging public T cell receptors. The study profiled the T cell repertoires of 500 to 800 subjects by immunosequencing and related them to cytomegalovirus serostatus. Besides the first cohort of about 730 subjects, a separate validation cohort made up of 95 to 150 different subjects was used. To predict cytomegalovirus infection status, the study combined high-throughput TCR immunosequencing, statistical association of individual TCRs with disease status, and machine learning. In a later analysis, previously published TCR beta repertoires from roughly 710 donors were re-analyzed and high-resolution HLA genotyping was added so that TCR occurrence patterns could be studied. Rather than drawing on any new phenotypic data, the later analysis identified candidate immune exposures from TCR beta sequences and the way those sequences occurred across donors. An earlier analysis of about 600 of the donors used high-throughput TCR beta sequencing to judge whether each TCR beta V gene segment behaved as functional or pseudogenic. Donor age, sex, ethnicity and CMV serostatus were compiled together with the repertoire data. Genome-wide SNP genotypes for about 55% of the roughly 670 donors were used in a later genetic analysis, which treated that subset as a discovery cohort. Every repertoire in the discovery cohort had been generated on one and the same sequencing platform. HLA typing included class I and class II loci at four-digit resolution. Typing coverage differed by locus: A, B, C, DRB1 and DQB1 were typed in about 620-630 donors, DQA1 in 522, DPA1 in approximately 610, and DPB1 in just under 480. Because of strong linkage in the cohort, a handful of DR-DQ haplotypes were treated as single units for association and clustering. Across around 400 genotyped donors of the cohort, an average of approximately 200,000 unique TCR beta nucleotide sequences per donor were sequenced, and around 19% of those sequences were non-productive. The paper as a whole reports these results and caveats: Most TCR sequences were seen in very few donors, while some public TCRs were found in many individuals. Cytomegalovirus status was reported to be diagnosed by the classifier with high specificity and sensitivity in both the original and validation cohorts. Because the 87-base-pair reads could not distinguish some IMGT-functional V segments, including TRBV6-2 and TRBV6-3, those segments were excluded. In this cohort, only TCR beta chains were sequenced, and detectable features were limited by the absence of alpha or paired-chain data. In vitro tests confirmed that three of the cytomegalovirus-associated TCR beta chains recognize cytomegalovirus antigens. Strong co-occurrence of HLA alleles, especially DR and DQ, made assigning TCR associations to individual alleles difficult. According to a later analysis, most CMV-associated TCR beta chains appeared to be HLA-restricted, and the HLA associations seemed to be driven largely by CMV exposure. In a later analysis, the rate of TCR association differed among HLA loci, with DRB1 alleles having the most associated TCRs and HLA-C alleles having the fewest. The only immune exposure information available for the cohort was CMV serostatus. An earlier analysis of 587 of the donors showed that most TCR beta V segments appeared in productive rearrangements either about 87% or about 30% of the time, which broadly matched IMGT annotations. A later genetic analysis reported fewer N-insertions in productive TCRs among donors in an Asian-associated ancestry cluster than the roughly 700-donor mean. The study gave a list of 150 to 200 TCR beta chains associated with cytomegalovirus. A later analysis reported that several top co-occurrence clusters appeared linked to parvovirus B19, influenza, CMV and Epstein-Barr virus. HLA typing was unavailable for some donors at each locus, so association tests used only the typed subset. Sequencing depth was assumed to be roughly uniform across donors in the presence/absence analyses, though that assumption may not hold. V-gene and J-gene trimming of TCR beta chains was associated with a missense DCLRE1C variant in a later genetic analysis, and the association was replicated in an independent cohort. Compared with equally common non-associated chains, HLA-associated TCR beta chains in a later analysis were more clonally expanded and had lower generation probabilities. Specific HLA alleles were associated with 15,000 to 20,000 TCR beta sequences at a false discovery rate of 0.05 in a later analysis. A group of highly shared sequence variants was considered likely to be a technical artifact of the sequencing pipeline. A further reported finding was that TCR beta sequences accurately predicted the HLA-A and HLA-B alleles for most subjects in the first cohort. Correlated functional status among segregating V segments might be attributable to linkage disequilibrium, but an unknown experimental factor could not be ruled out. According to the authors, the approach could potentially be generalized to other disease states and immunological phenotypes. The earlier analysis of approximately 590 of the donors excluded fewer than 20 rarely observed V segments, including chromosome 9 orphons, because counts were too low.

Regarding this clone: What antigen it recognizes has not been identified. There are no base qualities to consult, and no much larger clone falls within one base.

The cohort consisted of approximately 690 healthy bone marrow donors. At the time of sampling, all cohort members were nominally healthy, though unrecorded immune exposures were likely present. The donor was CMV seropositive and belonged to the group of over 250 seropositive cohort members. A peripheral blood sample was collected from each donor, and TCR beta sequencing was performed on peripheral blood mononuclear cells. The Qiagen DNeasy Blood Extraction Kit was used to extract genomic DNA from the blood cell samples. The germline V gene specifies SQVTM as CDR1 and ANQGSEA as CDR2. Trimming leaves V shorter by 1 base and J shorter by 6 bases, with the junction holding 5 bases beyond the gene matches. The CDR3 measures 15 amino acids from cysteine to phenylalanine. The kept DNA is CDR3 alone, 45 bases in frame from the first base. Library prep was done by the immunoSEQ multiplex PCR assay. For the multiplex PCR, a mixture combining 60 forward primers for TCR Vbeta segments and 13 reverse primers for TCR Jbeta segments was used. The CDR3 region of rearranged TCR beta genes was amplified from genomic DNA by a multiplex PCR assay. Amplified TCR beta libraries were sequenced as 87-base-pair reads on the Illumina HiSeq System. In the original analysis: In a later analysis, roughly 80 million unique TCR beta chains were counted across the roughly 670 repertoires, and roughly 11 million of these chains were shared by at least two donors. Raw reads were error-corrected and collapsed into unique sequences with a nearest-neighbor algorithm that merged closely related sequences to remove PCR and sequencing errors. CDR3 sequences were aligned to IMGT reference sequences to assign V, D and J gene segments. For a sequence to be retained, a match of at least six nucleotides to both a V gene segment and a J gene segment was required. Rearrangements were called productive when the CDR3 lacked stop codons and stayed in frame with V and J; all others were non-productive. Following IMGT convention, CDR3 was defined as the stretch from the second conserved V-encoded cysteine up to the conserved J-encoded phenylalanine. The earlier analysis of about 590 of the donors excluded sequences that lacked an unambiguous match to a single V gene segment. An earlier analysis of fewer than 650 of the donors classified V segments as functional when productive rearrangements were above 56.7% and as segregating when the standard deviation between donors was above 5%. A statistical classification framework was built for diagnosing cytomegalovirus status from the catalog of TCR beta chain sequences. In a later analysis, TCR nucleotide sequences were compared against IMGT/GENE-DB human TR gene sequences so that V and J genes could be assigned. In a later analysis, CDR3 sequences and most-parsimonious VDJ recombination scenarios were assigned using the TCRdist pipeline. A later analysis defined each TCR beta chain by its CDR3 amino acid sequence plus V-gene family, and excluded reads lacking a unique V-gene family. A later analysis removed 550 to 650 highly shared, low-generation-probability nucleotide sequences to deal with suspected cross-contamination and a sequencing artifact. A later analysis calculated a clonal expansion index for each public chain from normalized within-repertoire ranks of inferred template counts. A later analysis computed generation probabilities with a VDJ recombination model fitted to out-of-frame rearrangements, and checked the results against IGoR. In a later analysis, TCR-TCR, TCR-HLA and TCR-CMV co-occurrence was scored with hypergeometric tests, and a repertoire-size bias correction was applied to TCR pairs. To estimate false discovery rates, a later analysis permuted the HLA or CMV assignments 20 times. In a later analysis, co-occurring TCRs were grouped with DBSCAN, and TCRdist sequence similarity was added when clustering was performed within HLA-allele-positive subsets. Co-occurrence clustering excluded repertoires with fewer than 30,000 or more than 120,000 public chains, plus five with anomalous nucleotide sharing. Held by TCRdb, this immuneACCESS table contains in-frame sequences only and omits some clones. Under half of the omission traces to an unresolved V gene where checked; the cause of the rest is unknown. V and J calls and clone size are those listed in that table; D and trimming were worked out from the DNA. Recorded for this sample are over 150,000 clones; around 72% of them occurred a single time. The ten top clones hold about 3.1% of the sample.

The chain was built from TRBV29-1 and TRBJ2-1; TRBD2 matches 11 bases in the middle. The sequence came from a woman aged 50 to 60 in good health and CMV-seropositive. The sequenced material came from PBMCs. CDR3 region: CSVEVAGGFVNEQFF. The nucleotide sequence is TGCAGCGTTGAAGTAGCGGGAGGGTTCGTCAATGAGCAGTTCTTC.